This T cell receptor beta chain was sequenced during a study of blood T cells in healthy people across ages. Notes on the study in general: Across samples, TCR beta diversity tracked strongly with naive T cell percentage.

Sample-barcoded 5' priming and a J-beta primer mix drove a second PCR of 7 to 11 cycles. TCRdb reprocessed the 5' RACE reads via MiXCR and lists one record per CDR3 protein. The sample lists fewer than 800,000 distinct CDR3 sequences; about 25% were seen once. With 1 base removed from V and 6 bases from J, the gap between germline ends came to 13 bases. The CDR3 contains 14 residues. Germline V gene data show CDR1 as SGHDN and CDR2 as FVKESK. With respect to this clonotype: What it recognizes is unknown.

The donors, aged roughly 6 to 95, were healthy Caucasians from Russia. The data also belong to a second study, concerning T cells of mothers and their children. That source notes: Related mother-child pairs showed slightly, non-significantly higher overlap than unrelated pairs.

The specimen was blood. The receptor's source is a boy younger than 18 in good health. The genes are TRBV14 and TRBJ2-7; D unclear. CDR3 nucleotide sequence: TGTGCCAGCAGCCAAGTCACCGGTGTCGGCGAGCAGTACTTC. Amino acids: CASSQVTGVGEQYF.